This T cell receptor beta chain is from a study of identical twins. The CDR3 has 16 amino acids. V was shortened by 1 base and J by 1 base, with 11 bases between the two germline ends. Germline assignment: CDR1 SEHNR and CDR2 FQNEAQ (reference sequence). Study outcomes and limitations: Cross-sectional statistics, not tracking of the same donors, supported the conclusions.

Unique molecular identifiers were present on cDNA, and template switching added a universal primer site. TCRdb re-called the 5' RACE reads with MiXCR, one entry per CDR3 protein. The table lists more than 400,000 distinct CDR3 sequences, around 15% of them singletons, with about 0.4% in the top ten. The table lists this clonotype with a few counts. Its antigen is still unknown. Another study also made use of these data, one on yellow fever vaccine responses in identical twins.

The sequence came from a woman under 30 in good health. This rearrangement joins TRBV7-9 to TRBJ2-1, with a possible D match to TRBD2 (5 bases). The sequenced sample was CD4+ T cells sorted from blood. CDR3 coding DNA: TGTGCCAGCAGCTTAGAGACTAAACTATCCTACAATGAGCAGTTCTTC. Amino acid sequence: CASSLETKLSYNEQFF.